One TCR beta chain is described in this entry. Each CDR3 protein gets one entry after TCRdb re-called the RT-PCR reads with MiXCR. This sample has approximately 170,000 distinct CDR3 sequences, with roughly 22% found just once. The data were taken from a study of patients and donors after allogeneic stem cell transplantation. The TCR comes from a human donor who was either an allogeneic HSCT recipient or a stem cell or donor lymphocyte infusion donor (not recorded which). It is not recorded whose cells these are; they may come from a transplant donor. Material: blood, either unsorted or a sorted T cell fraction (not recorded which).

CDR3 sequence reads: CSARTGELLSDGYTF. DNA of the CDR3: TGCAGTGCTAGGACAGGGGAACTTCTCTCGGATGGCTACACCTTC. This chain links TRBV20-1 with TRBJ1-2; 8 bases agree with TRBD1. Trimming cost V 3 bases and J 6 bases; bases outside gene matches: 12. This CDR3 region has 15 residues. Germline values: CDR1 DFQATT, CDR2 SNEGSKA (reference sequence).